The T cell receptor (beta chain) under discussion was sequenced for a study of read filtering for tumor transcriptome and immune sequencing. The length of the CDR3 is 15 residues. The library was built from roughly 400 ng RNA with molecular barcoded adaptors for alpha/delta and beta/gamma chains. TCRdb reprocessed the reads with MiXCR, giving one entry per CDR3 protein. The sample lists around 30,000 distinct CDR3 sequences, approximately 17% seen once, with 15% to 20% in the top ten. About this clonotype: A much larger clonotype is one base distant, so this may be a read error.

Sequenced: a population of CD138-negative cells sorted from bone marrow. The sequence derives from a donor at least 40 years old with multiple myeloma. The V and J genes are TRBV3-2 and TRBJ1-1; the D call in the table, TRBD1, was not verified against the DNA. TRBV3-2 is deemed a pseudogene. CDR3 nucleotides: TGTGCCAGCAGCCCCGTAACCGGGGGGCCGACTGAAGCTTTCTTT. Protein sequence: CASSPVTGGPTEAFF.